The clone carrying this T cell receptor (beta chain) has more than one count but fewer than ten. Its matching antigen is unknown. Through a sample-barcoded 5' primer and a J-beta primer mix, a second PCR was run for roughly 7 to 12 cycles. Unique molecular identifiers of 12 random nucleotides labeled each cDNA. Researchers report that each sample yielded at least 3 million CDR3-containing paired-end reads. TCRdb passed the 5' RACE reads through MiXCR, listing each CDR3 protein once. Of roughly 1,100,000 distinct CDR3 sequences detected, around 27% appear once; the ten largest clones hold less than 0.85%. This sample was taken from a study of blood T cells in healthy people across ages. Broader study findings: CMV status of donors was unknown, possibly confounding expanded clonotype changes.

The germline V and J ends were trimmed by 3 bases and 2 bases, with 15 bases remaining between them. This CDR3 comprises 16 residues. The germline V gene encodes CDR1 WNHNN and CDR2 SYGVQD (reference sequence). The same data also contributed to another study, on T cells of mothers and their children.

The chain carries TRBV10-1 and TRBJ2-3, with D unresolved. The source of this sequence is a girl aged 2-10 years in good health. The sequenced sample was blood. CDR3 nucleotides: TGCGCCAGCAGTGAAACTGGGCAGCTGAACACAGATACGCAGTATTTT. Translated, it gives CASSETGQLNTDTQYF.